This T cell receptor (beta chain) came from a study of blood T cell repertoires in COVID-19. About the study: Researchers got acute and convalescent COVID-19 samples from the United States, Italy and Spain. The cDNA or gDNA used as material had been derived from T cells, B-cell-depleted T cells, or PBMCs.

Study processing details: Reference gene primer amplification gave nucleated cell count estimates. Profiling relied on immunoSEQ multiplex PCR, and the TCRdb table lists in-frame clones only, not all of them. V, J and clone size are those of that table, while D and trimming were read from the DNA. The data show around 100,000 clones, approximately 84% seen once. The germline gives CDR1 MNHEY, CDR2 SVGAGI. V dropped 6 bases and J dropped 7 bases, with 15 bases sitting between them. This CDR3 spans 13 amino acids. This clone was detected a few times. The receptor comes from a woman aged 55-70 years with acute or convalescent COVID-19. The sequenced sample consisted of peripheral blood. The J gene is TRBJ1-2, the V gene TRBV6-5; perhaps TRBD1 as D (5 bases). For the CDR3, the DNA is TGTGCCAGCAGGCGGGATGAAGGGGCTGGCTACACCTTC. Translating it yields CASRRDEGAGYTF.